These 5 T cell receptor beta chains were sequenced from one sample in a study of blood T cell repertoires in COVID-19. Assay used: immunoSEQ multiplex PCR; TCRdb lists only in-frame clones, some missing. The sample lists roughly 380,000 clones; roughly nine tenths were seen once. What was sequenced was peripheral blood. These receptors were taken from a woman in her sixties with COVID-19, enrolled during active disease.

This chain connects TRBV6-5 to TRBJ2-5; 9 bases agree with TRBD1. Germline CDR1 and CDR2: MNHEY and SVGAGI. The CDR3 consists of 15 residues. The V segment lost 4 bases and the J segment 4 bases; nucleotides outside the gene matches: 7. The CDR3, as DNA: TGTGCCAGCAGTTCCCCCGGGACAGGGATAGAGACCCAGTACTTC. Its protein product is CASSSPGTGIETQYF.

The chain uses TRBV11-2 and TRBJ1-1; unclear D gene. CDR1 is SGHAT and CDR2 is FQNNGV in the germline V gene. The CDR3 consists of 15 residues. Trimming stripped 5 bases from V and 5 bases from J, with 18 bases between. CDR3 coding DNA: TGTGCCAGCAGCCCACTAGAAGGGCCCCCAACTGAAGCTTTCTTT. Its protein product is CASSPLEGPPTEAFF.

This sequence joins TRBV7-6 and TRBJ1-2; D perhaps matches TRBD1 (5 bases). V was trimmed by 4 bases and J by 5 bases, leaving 20 bases between them. The CDR3 contains 16 residues. Germline assignment: CDR1 SGHVS and CDR2 FNYEAQ. This CDR3 reads CASSSLGTGEIYGYTF. DNA for the CDR3: TGTGCCAGCAGCTCCCTTGGGACGGGGGAAATATATGGCTACACCTTC.

This clone has a single count. The chain recombines TRBV6-5 with TRBJ1-1; D gene ambiguous. V gave up 6 bases and J gave up 7 bases, with 18 bases separating them. Germline assignment: CDR1 MNHEY and CDR2 SVGAGI. This CDR3 is 14 amino acids long. This CDR3 reads CASSHRDRPGEAFF. CDR3 sequence (DNA): TGTGCCAGCAGCCATCGGGATCGTCCGGGTGAAGCTTTCTTT.

The V gene is TRBV27, the J gene TRBJ2-3, with D maybe TRBD1 (5 bases). With 2 bases removed from V and 4 bases from J, the gap between germline ends came to 13 bases. The CDR3 extends over 15 amino acids. Germline assignment: CDR1 MNHEY and CDR2 SMNVEV (reference sequence). The CDR3 DNA is TGTGCCAGCAGTTTACGGCAGGGCCGCCCAGATACGCAGTATTTT. Translated: CASSLRQGRPDTQYF.